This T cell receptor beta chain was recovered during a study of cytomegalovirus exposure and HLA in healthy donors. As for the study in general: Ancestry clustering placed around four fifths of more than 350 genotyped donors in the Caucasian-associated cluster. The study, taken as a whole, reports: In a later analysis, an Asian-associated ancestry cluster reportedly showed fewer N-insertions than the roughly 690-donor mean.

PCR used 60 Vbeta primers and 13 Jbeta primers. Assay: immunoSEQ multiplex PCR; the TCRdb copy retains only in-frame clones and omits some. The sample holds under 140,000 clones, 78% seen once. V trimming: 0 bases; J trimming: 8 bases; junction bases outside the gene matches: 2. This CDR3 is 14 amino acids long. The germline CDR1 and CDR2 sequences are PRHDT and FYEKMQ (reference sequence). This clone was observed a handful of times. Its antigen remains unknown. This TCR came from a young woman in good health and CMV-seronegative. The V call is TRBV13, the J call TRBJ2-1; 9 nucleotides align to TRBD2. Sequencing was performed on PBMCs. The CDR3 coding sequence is TGTGCCAGCAGCTTAGGCGGGACTAGCTATGAGCAGTTCTTC. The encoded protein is CASSLGGTSYEQFF.